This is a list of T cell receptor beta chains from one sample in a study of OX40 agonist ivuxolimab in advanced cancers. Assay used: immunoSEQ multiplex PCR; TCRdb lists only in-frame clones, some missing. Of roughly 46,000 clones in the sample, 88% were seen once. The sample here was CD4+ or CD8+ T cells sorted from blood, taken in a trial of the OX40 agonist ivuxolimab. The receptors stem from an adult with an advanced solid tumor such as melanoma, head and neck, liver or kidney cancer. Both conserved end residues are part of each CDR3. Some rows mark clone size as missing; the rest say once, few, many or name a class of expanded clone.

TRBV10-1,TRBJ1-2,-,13,CASSMGQNYGYTF
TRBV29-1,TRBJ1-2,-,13,CSAQSRQGNGYTF
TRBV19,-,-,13,CASSPDRAYEQYF
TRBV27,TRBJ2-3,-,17,CASSLFPPGQGVDTQYF
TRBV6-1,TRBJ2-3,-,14,CASNGFPFTDTQYF
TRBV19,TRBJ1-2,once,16,CASRITPAGTLGGYTF
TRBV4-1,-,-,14,CASSQQTGTNEQYF
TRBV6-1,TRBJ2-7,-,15,CASTRDNPYSYEQYF
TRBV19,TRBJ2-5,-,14,CASRISGSGETQYF
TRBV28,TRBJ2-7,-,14,CASSLWAGGNEQYF
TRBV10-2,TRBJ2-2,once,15,CASSDERGITGELFF
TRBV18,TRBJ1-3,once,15,CASSPPAGAGNTIYF
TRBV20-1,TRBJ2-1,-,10,CSARGYEQFF
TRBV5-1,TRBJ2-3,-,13,CASNSGGADTQYF
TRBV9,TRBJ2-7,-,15,CASSFGTQPSYEQYF
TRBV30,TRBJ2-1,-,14,CAWGVAGGFNEQFF
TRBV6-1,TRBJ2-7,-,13,CASGWTGSNEQYF
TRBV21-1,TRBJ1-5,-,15,CASKGGRVNNQPQHF
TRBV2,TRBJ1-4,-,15,CASSVAVATNEKLFF
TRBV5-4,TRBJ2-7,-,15,CASRQDRVSSYEQYF
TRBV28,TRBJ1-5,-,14,CASSLWISNQPQHF
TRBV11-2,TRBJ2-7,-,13,CASSFQSSYEQYF
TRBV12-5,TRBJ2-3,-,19,CASGLSRKEGRGLADTQYF
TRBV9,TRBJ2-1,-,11,CASSLHNEQFF
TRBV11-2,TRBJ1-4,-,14,CASSLSGVAEKLFF
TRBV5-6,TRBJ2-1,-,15,CASSYTGTSYNEQFF
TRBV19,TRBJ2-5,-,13,CASSIGVHETQYF
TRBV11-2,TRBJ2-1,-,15,CASSLAGGSSNEQFF
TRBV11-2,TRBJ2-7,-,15,CASSLVRGKIYEQYF
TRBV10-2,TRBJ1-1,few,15,CASTDTGRVNTEAFF
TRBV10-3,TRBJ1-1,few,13,CAISEQTNTEAFF
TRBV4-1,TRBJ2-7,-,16,CASSQGPAGGPYEQYF
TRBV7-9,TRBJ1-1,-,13,CASSYTPNTEAFF
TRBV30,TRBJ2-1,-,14,CAWSPGTGKNEQFF
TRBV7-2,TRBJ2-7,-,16,CASSFSGGGASYEQYF
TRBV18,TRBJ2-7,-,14,CASSPPGSPGEQYF
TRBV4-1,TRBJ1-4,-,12,CASSHGTGKLFF
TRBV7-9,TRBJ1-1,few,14,CASSNPPMNTEAFF
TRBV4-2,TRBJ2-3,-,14,CASRPGGSTDTQYF
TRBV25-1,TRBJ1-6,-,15,CASMQGSSYNSPLHF
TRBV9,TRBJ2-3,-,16,CASSVGSTGSTDTQYF
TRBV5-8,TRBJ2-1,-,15,CASSFELNQYNEQFF
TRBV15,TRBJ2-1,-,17,CATSGLQGSSSYNEQFF
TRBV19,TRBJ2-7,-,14,CASSMRDPTYEQYF
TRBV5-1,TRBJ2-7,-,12,CASSWTGLEQYF
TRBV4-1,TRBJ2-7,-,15,CASSQVLQGHYEQYF
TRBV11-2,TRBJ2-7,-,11,CASSSSGGQYF
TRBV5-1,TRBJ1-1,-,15,CASSLEGASGTEAFF
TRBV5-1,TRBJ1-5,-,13,CASSLGVGWPQHF
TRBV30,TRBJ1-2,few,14,CAWSVGRGIYGYTF
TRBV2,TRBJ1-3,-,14,CASWKGSSGNTIYF
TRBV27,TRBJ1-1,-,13,CASSFIQGAEAFF
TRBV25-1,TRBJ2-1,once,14,CASSESHGGLRQFF
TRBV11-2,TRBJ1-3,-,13,CASRLFPGNTIYF
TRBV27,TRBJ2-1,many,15,CASRRGLGRGNEQFF
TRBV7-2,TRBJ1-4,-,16,CASSPQVVGWGEKLFF